This T cell receptor beta chain appears in the sequencing data of a study of blood T cell repertoires in COVID-19. For the study at large: T cells, B-cell-depleted T cells, or PBMCs provided the cDNA or gDNA that served as material.

Germline values: CDR1 PRHDT, CDR2 FYEKMQ (reference sequence). The CDR3 loop spans 19 amino acids. The V end was cut by 5 bases, the J end by 0 bases, with 25 bases between. As handled by the study authors: Researchers report that nucleated cell counts were estimated from reference gene primer amplification. Libraries were prepared by immunoSEQ multiplex PCR; TCRdb keeps only in-frame clonotypes and omits some of them. The V and J calls and clone size are taken from that table; D and trimming were inferred from the DNA. The profile shows nearly 350,000 clones, 80% to 90% of them singletons. The sequenced sample was peripheral blood. The gene calls are TRBV13 and TRBJ1-2, with D unclear. The TCR originated in a man younger than 40 with active or convalescent COVID-19. CDR3 in amino acids: CASSRGLVAVLEANYGYTF. For the CDR3, the DNA is TGTGCCAGCAGCCGGGGTCTGGTCGCTGTCTTGGAAGCTAACTATGGCTACACCTTC.